These T cell receptor beta chains were read from a single sample in a study of cytomegalovirus exposure and HLA in healthy donors. The assay was immunoSEQ multiplex PCR, and TCRdb's table has in-frame clones only and misses some. The table includes 150,000 to 200,000 clones, about four fifths detected once. Source material: PBMCs. These receptors all stem from a man between 18 and 29 years old in good health and CMV-seronegative. Both conserved end residues are part of each CDR3. The D gene is left open where the match is weak. Expanded clones get a size class; other rows say once, few or many, or leave the size out.

NA	TRBD1	TRBV5-1	TRBJ2-1	TGCGCCAGCAGCTTGGGGACAGGTACATATGAGCAGTTCTTC	CASSLGTGTYEQFF
once	NA	TRBV5-1	TRBJ2-7	TGCGCCAGCAGTTACCCGTCAGACTCCTACGAGCAGTACTTC	CASSYPSDSYEQYF
NA	NA	TRBV12-5	TRBJ2-1	TGTGCTAGTGGTTTGGTCCAACTCAATAGCGCTGAGCAGTTCTTC	CASGLVQLNSAEQFF
NA	TRBD2	TRBV5-1	TRBJ2-2	TGCGCCAGCAGCAGGACTAGCGGGGGAAATACCGGGGAGCTGTTTTTT	CASSRTSGGNTGELFF
NA	TRBD2	TRBV4-1	TRBJ2-5	TGCGCCAGCAGCCAACTTACTAGCGGACTGTACCAAGAGACCCAGTACTTC	CASSQLTSGLYQETQYF
few	TRBD2	TRBV28	TRBJ2-1	TGTGCCAGCAGTTTGTCTAGCGGGAGGGCTATCAATGAGCAGTTCTTC	CASSLSSGRAINEQFF
NA	TRBD1	TRBV5-5	TRBJ2-5	TGTGCCAGCAGCTTGGGACAGGGCCGCGAGACCCAGTACTTC	CASSLGQGRETQYF
NA	NA	TRBV2	TRBJ1-4	TGTGCCAGCACCGCCGATGGGCATGGACTGTTTTTT	CASTADGHGLFF
NA	TRBD1	TRBV4-3	TRBJ1-4	TGCGCCAGCAGCCAAGATCCGGTCAGGGGGCTCCATAATGAAAAACTGTTTTTT	CASSQDPVRGLHNEKLFF
NA	TRBD2	TRBV5-8	TRBJ2-5	TGTGCCAGCAGCTTGTGGCTAGCGGGAGGGCCCTGGGAGACCCAGTACTTC	CASSLWLAGGPWETQYF
few	NA	TRBV29-1	TRBJ1-1	TGCAGCGTTCTTGATCACACGCTCTCCAGAATAGCTTTCTTT	CSVLDHTLSRIAFF